This is a list of T cell receptor beta chains from one sample in a study of OX40 agonist ivuxolimab in advanced cancers. Sequenced by immunoSEQ multiplex PCR; TCRdb stores in-frame clones only, minus some. Of roughly 34,000 clones in the sample, roughly nine tenths were seen once. The starting material was CD4+ or CD8+ T cells sorted from blood, obtained in a trial of the OX40 agonist ivuxolimab. All receptors come from an adult with an advanced solid tumor such as melanoma, head and neck, liver or kidney cancer. Both conserved end residues are part of each CDR3. A D gene is named only where the DNA matches it firmly. The size of a clone is reported for some rows only, either as once, few or many, or as a class for expanded clones.

NA,TRBJ2-7,few,TRBV20-1,CRVGSSYEQYF,TGCAGGGTAGGGTCTTCCTACGAGCAGTACTTC
NA,TRBJ2-3,NA,TRBV27,CASMVSSTDTQYF,TGTGCCAGCATGGTGTCTAGCACAGATACGCAGTATTTT
TRBD2,TRBJ2-1,NA,TRBV9,CASSVETSGKYNEQFF,TGTGCCAGCAGCGTAGAGACAAGCGGGAAATACAATGAGCAGTTCTTC
NA,TRBJ1-6,NA,TRBV13,CASSKTVENSPLHF,TGTGCCAGCAGCAAGACAGTTGAGAATTCACCCCTCCACTTT
TRBD1,TRBJ1-5,NA,TRBV27,CASSPLGGDNQPQHF,TGTGCCAGCAGTCCCCTAGGGGGCGACAATCAGCCCCAGCATTTT
NA,TRBJ2-1,NA,TRBV19,CASSTGTRGHNEQFF,TGTGCCAGTAGTACCGGGACTAGGGGGCACAATGAGCAGTTCTTC
NA,TRBJ1-3,once,TRBV5-6,CASSPQSGSGNTIYF,TGTGCCAGCAGCCCCCAGTCGGGGTCTGGAAACACCATATATTTT
TRBD1,TRBJ2-2,NA,TRBV19,CASRIDRGRGGELFF,TGTGCCAGTAGGATAGATAGGGGGCGCGGCGGGGAGCTGTTTTTT
TRBD1,TRBJ2-7,NA,TRBV19,CASSPTGGEQYF,TGTGCCAGTAGCCCGACAGGGGGAGAGCAGTACTTC
NA,TRBJ1-5,once,TRBV7-2,CASSFFSNQPQHF,TGTGCCAGCAGCTTCTTTAGCAATCAGCCCCAGCATTTT
TRBD2,TRBJ2-7,large,TRBV19,CASRQTSGGLYEQYF,TGTGCCAGTAGACAAACTAGCGGGGGGCTATACGAGCAGTACTTC
NA,TRBJ1-1,NA,TRBV5-4,CASSLWGLDTEAFF,TGTGCCAGCAGCCTGTGGGGGTTGGACACTGAAGCTTTCTTT
TRBD1,TRBJ1-5,NA,TRBV5-8,CASSLGPGQVYQPQHF,TGTGCCAGCAGCTTGGGACCGGGACAGGTCTATCAGCCCCAGCATTTT
TRBD2,TRBJ2-3,NA,TRBV6-5,CASSYSGGTTDTQYF,TGTGCCAGCAGTTACAGCGGGGGAACCACAGATACGCAGTATTTT
TRBD2,TRBJ2-1,NA,TRBV19,CASTTAGGPSNEQFF,TGTGCCAGTACCACAGCGGGAGGGCCGAGCAATGAGCAGTTCTTC
NA,TRBJ2-7,NA,TRBV4-2,CASSQDPSPEQYF,TGTGCCAGCAGCCAAGATCCCAGCCCCGAGCAGTACTTC
NA,TRBJ2-7,NA,TRBV6-6,CASSPGHHYEQYF,TGTGCCAGCAGCCCAGGACACCACTACGAGCAGTACTTC
TRBD1,TRBJ1-2,NA,TRBV15,CATSRDFGTGGLGYTF,TGTGCCACCAGCAGAGATTTTGGGACAGGGGGCTTAGGCTACACCTTC
NA,TRBJ2-1,NA,TRBV10-3,CAITSSHDTDNEQFF,TGTGCCATCACCTCCTCACATGATACGGACAATGAGCAGTTCTTC
TRBD1,TRBJ1-5,NA,TRBV27,CASRPGGWGQPQHF,TGTGCCAGCAGACCAGGGGGCTGGGGTCAGCCCCAGCATTTT
NA,TRBJ1-1,NA,TRBV27,CASSLLGNTEAFF,TGTGCCAGCAGTTTATTGGGGAACACTGAAGCTTTCTTT
NA,TRBJ1-1,NA,TRBV29-1,CSVEDLWAGTEAFF,TGCAGCGTTGAAGATCTATGGGCGGGTACTGAAGCTTTCTTT
TRBD1,TRBJ2-1,once,TRBV5-4,CASSPGTGGLFF,TGTGCCAGCAGCCCAGGGACAGGGGGCTTGTTCTTC
TRBD1,TRBJ2-2,few,TRBV28,CASQSSPGTGIGELFF,TGTGCCAGCCAGAGTTCCCCCGGGACAGGGATCGGGGAGCTGTTTTTT
NA,TRBJ2-3,NA,TRBV6-1,CASREGRDFLTDTQYF,TGTGCCAGCAGAGAAGGCCGGGACTTCCTCACAGATACGCAGTATTTT
NA,TRBJ2-1,NA,TRBV15,CATSTQNNHNEQFF,TGTGCCACCAGCACTCAAAATAATCACAATGAGCAGTTCTTC
NA,TRBJ2-1,NA,TRBV7-3,CASSLIGGVGSGVYNEQFF,TGTGCCAGCAGCTTAATTGGGGGTGTGGGGTCTGGGGTTTACAATGAGCAGTTCTTC
NA,TRBJ2-7,NA,TRBV7-9,CASSPGGYEQYF,TGTGCCAGCAGCCCCGGAGGGTACGAGCAGTACTTC
NA,TRBJ2-1,NA,TRBV19,CASSMVGSLDEQFF,TGTGCCAGTAGTATGGTAGGTTCCTTGGATGAGCAGTTCTTC
NA,TRBJ2-3,NA,TRBV9,CASSEGTDLGTDTQYF,TGTGCCAGCAGCGAGGGGACTGATCTCGGGACAGATACGCAGTATTTT
NA,TRBJ2-7,NA,TRBV6-1,CASRGRGSDYEQYF,TGTGCCAGCAGGGGGCGGGGCAGCGATTACGAGCAGTACTTC
NA,TRBJ2-7,NA,TRBV5-3,CASSLSAYEQYF,TGTGCCAGCAGCTTGTCCGCCTACGAGCAGTACTTC
NA,TRBJ2-1,NA,TRBV6-5,CASSYMAQDEQFF,TGTGCCAGCAGTTACATGGCTCAGGATGAGCAGTTCTTC
NA,TRBJ1-1,NA,TRBV28,CASSWDPSRNTEAFF,TGTGCCAGCAGTTGGGACCCAAGCAGGAACACTGAAGCTTTCTTT
NA,TRBJ1-3,NA,TRBV7-9,CASRRDSGNTIYF,TGTGCCAGCAGACGGGACTCTGGAAACACCATATATTTT
TRBD1,TRBJ2-7,NA,TRBV6-6,CASSPTGGEQYF,TGTGCCAGCAGCCCGACAGGGGGCGAGCAGTACTTC
TRBD2,TRBJ2-3,NA,TRBV19,CASSWTSGSDTQYF,TGTGCCAGTAGCTGGACTAGCGGATCAGATACGCAGTATTTT
NA,TRBJ2-1,NA,TRBV5-4,CASSEGGNEQFF,TGTGCCAGCAGCGAGGGGGGCAATGAGCAGTTCTTC
TRBD1,TRBJ1-1,NA,TRBV28,CASSPGFGRGPSNTEAFF,TGTGCCAGCAGCCCGGGGTTTGGAAGGGGGCCTTCGAACACTGAAGCTTTCTTT
NA,TRBJ2-3,once,TRBV27,CASSTPDRASTDTQYF,TGTGCCAGCAGTACCCCCGACAGAGCTAGCACAGATACGCAGTATTTT
NA,TRBJ1-3,NA,TRBV12-5,CASGPWGSGNTIYF,TGTGCTAGTGGGCCGTGGGGGTCCGGAAACACCATATATTTT
NA,TRBJ2-7,NA,TRBV30,CAWEEGHEQYF,TGTGCCTGGGAGGAGGGCCACGAGCAGTACTTC
NA,TRBJ2-1,few,TRBV19,CASSLRGAGQFF,TGTGCCAGTAGCCTAAGGGGGGCTGGGCAGTTCTTC
NA,TRBJ2-3,NA,TRBV13,CASSTLGGLGDTQYF,TGTGCCAGCAGCACGCTCGGAGGGCTCGGGGATACGCAGTATTTT
NA,TRBJ1-1,NA,TRBV7-9,CASSSSPGGEGTEAFF,TGTGCCAGCAGCTCTTCGCCTGGGGGTGAAGGCACTGAAGCTTTCTTT
TRBD1,TRBJ1-1,NA,TRBV6-1,CASSEQGAEAFF,TGTGCCAGCAGTGAACAGGGGGCTGAAGCTTTCTTT
NA,TRBJ2-3,NA,TRBV9,CASSVSGTDTQYF,TGTGCCAGCAGCGTATCGGGAACAGATACGCAGTATTTT
NA,TRBJ1-1,NA,TRBV13,CASSFMEVGTEAFF,TGTGCCAGCAGCTTTATGGAGGTAGGAACTGAAGCTTTCTTT
TRBD1,TRBJ1-5,NA,TRBV10-3,CATTGEGNQPQHF,TGCGCCACGACAGGGGAGGGCAATCAGCCCCAGCATTTT
NA,TRBJ2-7,NA,TRBV11-2,CASSLTYEQYF,TGTGCCAGCAGCCTAACCTACGAGCAGTACTTC
NA,TRBJ2-3,NA,TRBV9,CASSVVPAPTDTQYF,TGTGCCAGCAGCGTAGTCCCAGCGCCCACAGATACGCAGTATTTT
NA,TRBJ2-5,once,TRBV9,CASSVGELSETQYF,TGTGCCAGCAGCGTAGGGGAGCTCTCAGAGACCCAGTACTTC
TRBD1,TRBJ2-2,once,TRBV7-8,CASSSTGVGTGELFF,TGTGCCAGCAGTTCCACAGGGGTGGGCACCGGGGAGCTGTTTTTT